This is a list of T cell receptor beta chains from one sample in a study of early stage breast cancer tumors. Assay used: immunoSEQ multiplex PCR; TCRdb lists only in-frame clones, some missing. The sample records around 51,000 clones, roughly 78% being singletons. Source material: blood. All receptors come from a person in their 40s with breast cancer. CDR3s include the opening cysteine and the closing phenylalanine or tryptophan. Each record gives: clone size, D gene, J gene, V gene, CDR3 protein, CDR3 DNA. D genes are given only for firm matches. Rows may omit the clone size; those that give it use once, few, many or a size class.

size: NA; D: NA; J: TRBJ2-3; V: TRBV30; CDR3: CAWSSGSTDTQYF; DNA: TGTGCCTGGAGTTCGGGAAGCACAGATACGCAGTATTTT
size: NA; D: TRBD1; J: TRBJ2-2; V: TRBV13; CDR3: CASREGGLLGGELFF; DNA: TGTGCCAGCAGGGAAGGGGGCCTGCTGGGCGGGGAGCTGTTTTTT
size: NA; D: TRBD1; J: TRBJ1-5; V: TRBV9; CDR3: CASSGRPGTGNQPQHF; DNA: TGTGCCAGCAGCGGACGTCCCGGGACAGGGAATCAGCCCCAGCATTTT
size: NA; D: NA; J: TRBJ1-1; V: TRBV6-4; CDR3: CASSDRDNTEAFF; DNA: TGTGCCAGCAGTGACCGGGACAACACTGAAGCTTTCTTT
size: NA; D: NA; J: TRBJ2-6; V: TRBV2; CDR3: CASSDEGRSHSGANVLTF; DNA: TGTGCCAGCAGTGATGAGGGGCGGAGTCACTCTGGGGCCAACGTCCTGACTTTC
size: NA; D: NA; J: TRBJ2-3; V: TRBV7-9; CDR3: CASSSEADTQYF; DNA: TGTGCCAGCAGTTCCGAGGCAGATACGCAGTATTTT
size: NA; D: NA; J: TRBJ2-1; V: TRBV7-9; CDR3: CASSSRFNEQFF; DNA: TGTGCCAGCAGCTCGAGATTCAATGAGCAGTTCTTC
size: NA; D: TRBD2; J: TRBJ2-3; V: TRBV2; CDR3: CASSVGAGGPGTQYF; DNA: TGTGCCAGCAGTGTTGGAGCGGGAGGGCCGGGTACGCAGTATTTT
size: once; D: NA; J: TRBJ1-2; V: TRBV10-2; CDR3: CASSPDGNYGYTF; DNA: TGCGCCAGCAGCCCCGACGGGAACTATGGCTACACCTTC
size: NA; D: NA; J: TRBJ2-2; V: TRBV10-3; CDR3: CAISDGSGNTGELFF; DNA: TGTGCCATCAGTGACGGTAGCGGAAACACCGGGGAGCTGTTTTTT
size: NA; D: TRBD2; J: TRBJ2-7; V: TRBV5-1; CDR3: CASSLAGGLEVYEQYF; DNA: TGCGCCAGCAGCTTGGCGGGGGGACTAGAGGTCTACGAGCAGTACTTC
size: NA; D: NA; J: TRBJ2-3; V: TRBV7-9; CDR3: CASSVTDTQYF; DNA: TGTGCCAGCAGCGTCACAGATACGCAGTATTTT
size: NA; D: NA; J: TRBJ2-7; V: TRBV30; CDR3: CAWSVYRQNYEQYF; DNA: TGTGCCTGGAGTGTTTATAGGCAGAACTACGAGCAGTACTTC
size: NA; D: NA; J: TRBJ1-2; V: TRBV4-1; CDR3: CASSQDLGRLGAGYTF; DNA: TGCGCCAGCAGCCAAGATCTGGGCAGGCTCGGAGCTGGCTACACCTTC
size: NA; D: NA; J: TRBJ1-4; V: TRBV5-1; CDR3: CASSLARGTGFNEKLFF; DNA: TGCGCCAGCAGCTTGGCCAGAGGTACAGGGTTTAATGAAAAACTGTTTTTT
size: NA; D: TRBD1; J: TRBJ2-1; V: TRBV7-6; CDR3: CASSSGTGDGNEQFF; DNA: TGTGCCAGCAGCTCAGGGACAGGGGATGGGAATGAGCAGTTCTTC
size: NA; D: NA; J: TRBJ1-1; V: TRBV19; CDR3: CASSIGLIWGGTEAFF; DNA: TGTGCCAGTAGTATTGGACTTATATGGGGAGGAACTGAAGCTTTCTTT
size: NA; D: TRBD1; J: TRBJ2-6; V: TRBV2; CDR3: CASSELSGQGISGANVLTF; DNA: TGTGCCAGCAGTGAATTATCGGGACAGGGTATCTCTGGGGCCAACGTCCTGACTTTC
size: NA; D: NA; J: TRBJ2-7; V: TRBV5-5; CDR3: CASSFRPRDPISYEQYF; DNA: TGTGCCAGCAGCTTCAGGCCACGGGACCCAATCTCCTACGAGCAGTACTTC
size: NA; D: NA; J: TRBJ1-2; V: TRBV5-4; CDR3: CASSLAGMGGVYGYTF; DNA: TGTGCCAGCAGCTTGGCCGGGATGGGGGGCGTCTATGGCTACACCTTC
size: NA; D: NA; J: TRBJ2-3; V: TRBV4-2; CDR3: CASSYEGVSGTDTQYF; DNA: TGTGCCAGCAGTTATGAGGGGGTTTCGGGCACAGATACGCAGTATTTT
size: NA; D: NA; J: TRBJ1-5; V: TRBV6-1; CDR3: CASSRMDSNQPQHF; DNA: TGTGCCAGCAGCCGAATGGACAGTAATCAGCCCCAGCATTTT
size: NA; D: NA; J: TRBJ1-2; V: TRBV6-5; CDR3: CASSSAGTRVHYGYTF; DNA: TGTGCCAGCAGTTCCGCCGGGACAAGAGTTCACTATGGCTACACCTTC
size: NA; D: TRBD1; J: TRBJ2-7; V: TRBV18; CDR3: CASSPPAGQGSYEQYF; DNA: TGTGCCAGCTCACCACCGGCTGGACAGGGCTCCTACGAGCAGTACTTC
size: NA; D: NA; J: TRBJ1-1; V: TRBV6-5; CDR3: CASSYRVEGTEAFF; DNA: TGTGCCAGCAGTTACAGGGTGGAAGGCACTGAAGCTTTCTTT
size: NA; D: NA; J: TRBJ1-2; V: TRBV14; CDR3: CASSQDVVTGYGYTF; DNA: TGTGCCAGCAGCCAAGATGTAGTGACAGGATACGGCTACACCTTC
size: NA; D: NA; J: TRBJ2-7; V: TRBV30; CDR3: CAWKSLGAGAFSEQYF; DNA: TGTGCCTGGAAATCCCTGGGGGCAGGTGCTTTTTCCGAGCAGTACTTC
size: NA; D: NA; J: TRBJ2-5; V: TRBV4-1; CDR3: CASSQELGTQYF; DNA: TGCGCCAGCAGCCAAGAGTTGGGGACCCAGTACTTC
size: NA; D: TRBD1; J: TRBJ2-7; V: TRBV30; CDR3: CAWSRQGPGYEQYF; DNA: TGTGCCTGGAGTCGACAGGGCCCCGGCTACGAGCAGTACTTC
size: NA; D: NA; J: TRBJ1-3; V: TRBV2; CDR3: CASSASGTGNTIYF; DNA: TGTGCCAGCAGTGCGTCAGGGACTGGAAACACCATATATTTT
size: few; D: TRBD1; J: TRBJ1-2; V: TRBV29-1; CDR3: CSGGQGFGGYTF; DNA: TGCAGCGGCGGACAGGGGTTCGGTGGCTACACCTTC
size: NA; D: NA; J: TRBJ2-7; V: TRBV18; CDR3: CASSPPASYEQYF; DNA: TGTGCCAGCTCACCACCGGCGTCCTACGAGCAGTACTTC
size: once; D: TRBD1; J: TRBJ1-2; V: TRBV30; CDR3: CAWSHGQGRGYTF; DNA: TGTGCCTGGAGTCATGGACAGGGGCGCGGCTACACCTTC
size: NA; D: NA; J: TRBJ1-5; V: TRBV7-8; CDR3: CASSLLSGRQPQHF; DNA: TGTGCCAGCAGCTTATTAAGTGGTAGACAGCCCCAGCATTTT
size: NA; D: NA; J: TRBJ2-1; V: TRBV5-6; CDR3: CASSLGLRYYFF; DNA: TGTGCCAGCAGCTTAGGACTACGGTACTACTTCTTC
size: NA; D: NA; J: TRBJ2-3; V: TRBV7-2; CDR3: CASSLASGGTDTQYF; DNA: TGTGCCAGCAGCTTAGCTAGCGGAGGCACAGATACGCAGTATTTT
size: NA; D: NA; J: TRBJ2-7; V: TRBV11-2; CDR3: CASSLASGSTYEQYF; DNA: TGTGCCAGCAGCTTAGCCAGCGGGTCCACCTACGAGCAGTACTTC
size: NA; D: TRBD1; J: TRBJ2-7; V: TRBV5-1; CDR3: CASSPDRAGEQYF; DNA: TGCGCCAGCAGCCCGGACAGGGCGGGCGAGCAGTACTTC
size: NA; D: NA; J: TRBJ2-5; V: TRBV6-1; CDR3: CASSEALGGSYQETQYF; DNA: TGTGCCAGCAGTGAAGCTTTGGGGGGTTCGTACCAAGAGACCCAGTACTTC
size: NA; D: TRBD1; J: TRBJ2-3; V: TRBV5-1; CDR3: CASARQGPDTQYF; DNA: TGCGCCAGCGCGCGACAGGGGCCAGATACGCAGTATTTT
size: once; D: NA; J: TRBJ1-2; V: TRBV6-6; CDR3: CASSLGHGYGYTF; DNA: TGTGCCAGCAGTTTGGGCCACGGCTATGGCTACACCTTC
size: NA; D: TRBD1; J: TRBJ1-5; V: TRBV6-5; CDR3: CASSYGQGSNQPQHF; DNA: TGTGCCAGCAGTTACGGACAGGGTAGCAATCAGCCCCAGCATTTT
size: NA; D: NA; J: TRBJ2-5; V: TRBV6-6; CDR3: CASSYPRIAEGETQYF; DNA: TGTGCCAGCAGTTACCCTCGTATAGCGGAGGGAGAGACCCAGTACTTC